The 15 T cell receptor beta chains presented below share a single source sample, sequenced in a study of blood T cell repertoires in COVID-19. Sequencing was performed with immunoSEQ multiplex PCR; in TCRdb, only in-frame clones are kept and a portion is missing. The sample holds 150,000 to 200,000 clones, about 87% seen once. The sample consisted of peripheral blood. All receptors come from a man aged 18 to 30 with active or convalescent COVID-19.

The chain combines TRBV15 with TRBJ1-1, with TRBD1 identical over 8 bases. Germline CDR1 is LNHNV and CDR2 is YYDKDF (reference sequence). The junction had 10 bases not matched to a gene; V was cut back by 0 bases and J by 7 bases. This CDR3 is 16 amino acids long. CDR3 loop: CATSRDRGQVTGEAFF. CDR3 coding DNA: TGTGCCACCAGCAGAGATCGGGGACAGGTAACGGGTGAAGCTTTCTTT. The complete variable domain, with remaining parts taken from reference TRBV15 and TRBJ1-1, reads DAMVIQNPRYQVTQFGKPVTLSCSQTLNHNVMYWYQQKSSQAPKLLFHYYDKDFNNEADTPDNFQSRRPNTSFCFLDIRSPGLGDTAMYLCATSRDRGQVTGEAFFGQGTRLTVV.

A word on this clone: The identical CDR3 is also encoded by other nucleotide sequences in the sample. The chain's CDR3 is CASSVGTSGGSTDTQYF. CDR3 nucleotides: TGTGCCAGCAGCGTAGGGACTAGCGGGGGTAGCACAGATACGCAGTATTTT. The rearrangement links TRBV9 to TRBJ2-3; 13 bases are a match to TRBD2. Germline V gives CDR1 SGDLS, CDR2 YYNGEE. CDR3 length equals 17 residues. Trimming removed 0 bases from V and 0 bases from J; junction bases left unmatched: 1.

The chain uses TRBV5-1 and TRBJ2-5; 7 nucleotides match TRBD1. V lost 5 bases and J lost 4; bases outside the gene matches: 8. The CDR3 length is 14 residues. CDR1 and CDR2 (germline): SGHRS, YFSETQ. The CDR3 DNA reads TGCGCCAGCAGACAAACAGGGGAGAGAGAGACCCAGTACTTC. This translates into CASRQTGERETQYF.

The CDR3 here is CASRDRVSNEQFF. The CDR3 coding sequence is TGTGCCAGCAGAGACAGGGTTAGCAATGAGCAGTTCTTC. The genes are TRBV12-3 or TRBV12-4 and TRBJ2-1; 7 bases agree with TRBD1. CDR3 size: 13 residues. The J segment lost 6 bases and the V segment lost 6 bases, leaving 5 bases of the junction unmatched.

V usage is TRBV27 and J usage is TRBJ2-1, with TRBD2 matching over 7 bases. V was clipped by 4 bases and J by 5 bases; unmatched bases: 8. The CDR3 runs to 15 residues. Per germline, CDR1 MNHEY and CDR2 SMNVEV (reference sequence). The DNA for the CDR3 is TGTGCCAGCAGTTATGGGGGACTACCAGACAATGAGCAGTTCTTC. Its translation is CASSYGGLPDNEQFF.

This chain joins TRBV5-1 and TRBJ2-1; 11 bases align to TRBD1. Germline V gives CDR1 SGHRS, CDR2 YFSETQ. Unmatched junction bases numbered 3, after V lost 4 bases and J lost 6 bases. CDR3 length: 14 amino acids. The CDR3 is CASSNGQGANEQFF. The CDR3 DNA reads TGCGCCAGCAGCAACGGACAGGGGGCCAATGAGCAGTTCTTC.

The chain combines TRBV9 with TRBJ2-3, with D unresolved. The CDR3 has 14 residues. Trimming removed 5 bases at V and 6 bases at J, with 16 bases between. In germline, CDR1 is SGDLS, CDR2 YYNGEE. Here the CDR3 DNA reads TGTGCCAGCAGGGGCAACCCCAAGACCGATACGCAGTATTTT. This encodes CASRGNPKTDTQYF.

The genes are TRBV29-1 and TRBJ2-7, with a weak D call TRBD2 (5 bases). Germline CDR1 reads SQVTM; CDR2 reads ANQGSEA. The CDR3 consists of 13 residues. V gave up 7 bases and J gave up 0 bases, with 13 bases separating them. The CDR3 DNA reads as TGCAGCGCCCTCGGGGTCAGCTCCTACGAGCAGTACTTC. Translated, it gives CSALGVSSYEQYF.

This chain connects TRBV30 to TRBJ2-7, with TRBD2 matching 7 bases. Per the germline V gene, CDR1 is GTSNPN and CDR2 is SVGIG (reference sequence). Unmatched junction bases numbered 24, after V lost 0 bases and J lost 4 bases. This CDR3 has 20 amino acids. The CDR3 DNA reads as TGTGCCTGGAGTGTACCGGCGTGGGATTGGCGGGAGCGATTTTATTACGAGCAGTACTTC. Translating it yields CAWSVPAWDWRERFYYEQYF. Drawing the rest from reference TRBV30 and TRBJ2-7, the complete variable domain is SQTIHQWPATLVQPVGSPLSLECTVEGTSNPNLYWYRQAAGRGLQLLFYSVGIGQISSEVPQNLSASRPQDRQFILSSKKLLLSDSGFYLCAWSVPAWDWRERFYYEQYFGPGTRLTVT.

In its sample, this clone was seen once. The chain recombines TRBV27 with TRBJ1-5, with TRBD1 matching over 9 bases. CDR3 size: 13 residues. Trimming removed 6 bases from V and 6 bases from J; junction bases left unmatched: 3. Germline V gives CDR1 MNHEY, CDR2 SMNVEV (reference sequence). Here the CDR3 reads CASRPGQGQPQHF. CDR3 in DNA: TGTGCCAGCAGACCGGGACAGGGTCAGCCCCAGCATTTT.

The V call is TRBV5-1, the J call TRBJ2-3; 9 positions agree with TRBD1. V trimming: 4 bases; J trimming: 4 bases; junction bases outside the gene matches: 7. Looked up from germline, CDR1 is SGHRS and CDR2 is YFSETQ. This CDR3 is 15 amino acids long. The CDR3 coding sequence is TGCGCCAGCAGCGAGGGACAGGGTATCGCAGATACGCAGTATTTT. Translating gives CASSEGQGIADTQYF.

The V call is TRBV6-2 or TRBV6-3, the J call TRBJ2-1, with 14 bases aligning to TRBD2. CDR1 and CDR2 from the germline V gene are MNHEY and SVGEGT. The CDR3 covers 20 residues. V dropped 4 bases and J dropped 8; count of bases not matched to a gene: 19. CDR3 in DNA: TGTGCCAGCAGTTTCGGGACTAGCGGGAGAAGCACCATCGAGGACGATGAGCAGTTCTTC. Translating it yields CASSFGTSGRSTIEDDEQFF.

The chain is built from TRBV5-1 and TRBJ2-1; D perhaps matches TRBD2 (5 bases). The CDR3 runs 12 residues. V gave up 0 bases and J gave up 9 bases, with 7 bases separating them. Per the germline V gene, CDR1 is SGHRS and CDR2 is YFSETQ. The CDR3 region is CASSLGAGEQFF. The CDR3 nucleotides are TGCGCCAGCAGCTTGGGTGCGGGTGAGCAGTTCTTC.

Only a few counts were recorded for this clone. The chain is built from TRBV13 and TRBJ2-5, with 7 bases fitting TRBD2. Germline V lookup: CDR1 PRHDT, CDR2 FYEKMQ (reference sequence). This CDR3 has 18 amino acids. The V and J ends lost 3 bases and 2 bases, in that order; junction bases with no gene match: 15. The CDR3 protein is CASSFSQIASGMQETQYF. The CDR3 bases are TGTGCCAGCAGCTTTTCCCAGATTGCTAGCGGAATGCAAGAGACCCAGTACTTC.

This chain connects TRBV7-9 to TRBJ1-1, with TRBD1 as a possible D gene (5 bases). The germline gives CDR1 SEHNR, CDR2 FQNEAQ (reference sequence). Trimming pared 2 bases from V and 4 bases from J, leaving 5 bases between. The CDR3 spans 12 residues. The CDR3 sequence: CASSLRGTEAFF. The CDR3 DNA is TGTGCCAGCAGCTTAAGGGGCACTGAAGCTTTCTTT.